Presented here are 4 T cell receptor beta chains from one specimen sequenced in a study of a mutant IDH1 vaccine in newly diagnosed glioma. No antigens are known for them. Clones were sequenced by immunoSEQ multiplex PCR, and TCRdb holds only the in-frame ones, with some missing. The table shows roughly 32,000 clones, with 80% occurring only once. As for time point: week 35, safety follow-up. Every vaccination contained 300 ug of the mutant IDH1 20-mer peptide and was paired with topical imiquimod. The specimen was PBMCs, collected from a glioma patient whose treatment included an IDH1 peptide vaccine. These receptors all stem from a man aged 40-50 years with glioma. Some clones in this sample may be carry-over from other donors' samples.

The chain combines TRBV30 with TRBJ1-2; D not resolved. From germline, CDR1 is GTSNPN and CDR2 SVGIG (reference sequence). V dropped 0 bases and J dropped 2 bases, with 10 bases sitting between them. This CDR3 has 14 residues. The CDR3 region has the DNA TGTGCCTGGAGTGTTAGCGGCGGGAACTATGGCTACACCTTC. It codes for CAWSVSGGNYGYTF.

The CDR3 sequence is CASSLRQGGDEQYF. The CDR3 DNA follows: TGTGCCAGCAGCTTGCGGCAGGGCGGAGACGAGCAGTACTTC. V is TRBV5-4 and J is TRBJ2-7; a possible D gene is TRBD1 (5 bases). The CDR3 runs to 14 residues. Germline V gives CDR1 SGHNT, CDR2 YYREEE (reference sequence). V lost 1 base to trimming and J lost 5 bases, with 13 bases between them.

The V gene is TRBV4-1, the J gene TRBJ2-7; TRBD1 matches 8 bases. With 3 bases clipped from V and 4 bases from J, the junction kept 8 bases outside the gene matches. The CDR3 has 15 residues. Germline loops: CDR1 MGHRA, CDR2 YSYEKL. The CDR3 bases are TGCGCCAGCAGCCACCTGGCAGGGGGCGGATACGAGCAGTACTTC. This encodes CASSHLAGGGYEQYF.

J is TRBJ1-1 and V is TRBV4-1, with 7 bases lining up with TRBD1. This CDR3 has 15 residues. The V gene's germline CDR1 is MGHRA and CDR2 YSYEKL. The V gene end was trimmed by 1 base and the J gene end by 1 base; junction bases not matched to a gene: 3. CDR3 residues: CASSQVQGGNTEAFF. The CDR3 DNA reads TGCGCCAGCAGCCAAGTTCAGGGGGGGAACACTGAAGCTTTCTTT.